The rows below give T cell receptor beta chains drawn from one sample of a study of technical replicates of blood from a few donors. Profiled with immunoSEQ multiplex PCR; TCRdb holds only in-frame clones, not every one. The sample yields around 76,000 clones, roughly 90% seen once. What was sequenced was T cells isolated from PBMCs. The receptor source for this set is a human donor in good health. CDR3s include the opening cysteine and the closing phenylalanine or tryptophan. The D gene is left open where the match is weak. Size is omitted from some rows. Given values are once, few, many or a class for expanded clones.

TRBJ2-7	once	TRBV7-9	TRBD1	CASSERQGIYEQYF	TGTGCCAGCAGCGAACGACAGGGAATCTACGAGCAGTACTTC
TRBJ2-7	.	TRBV27	TRBD1	CASSLPDRGTYEQYF	TGTGCCAGCAGTTTACCCGACAGGGGGACCTACGAGCAGTACTTC
TRBJ2-1	.	TRBV4-2	TRBD2	CASSQETSGTNGPPYNEQFF	TGTGCCAGCAGCCAAGAAACTAGCGGGACGAACGGACCCCCCTACAATGAGCAGTTCTTC
TRBJ2-2	.	TRBV19	TRBD2	CASSTTSGDTGELFF	TGTGCCAGTAGTACCACTAGCGGGGACACCGGGGAGCTGTTTTTT
TRBJ2-1	.	TRBV19	TRBD2	CASSMAGLAGFNEQFF	TGTGCCAGTAGTATGGCGGGACTAGCGGGGTTCAATGAGCAGTTCTTC
TRBJ1-5	.	TRBV27	.	CASRATGRNQPQHF	TGTGCCAGCAGAGCGACAGGAAGGAATCAGCCCCAGCATTTT
TRBJ1-4	.	TRBV18	TRBD1	CASSPDRGGEKLFF	TGTGCCAGCTCACCAGACAGGGGAGGCGAAAAACTGTTTTTT
TRBJ2-3	.	TRBV5-1	.	CASSLFPEATDTQYF	TGCGCCAGCAGCTTGTTTCCGGAGGCCACAGATACGCAGTATTTT
TRBJ2-2	.	TRBV5-5	.	CASSPPGTYTGELFF	TGTGCCAGCAGCCCCCCCGGGACTTACACCGGGGAGCTGTTTTTT
TRBJ2-7	once	TRBV5-1	.	CASSTGSLYEQYF	TGCGCCAGCTCAACGGGATCCTTGTACGAGCAGTACTTC
TRBJ1-2	.	TRBV5-1	.	CASSFGYRDTGTPHYGYTF	TGCGCCAGCAGCTTTGGGTACCGGGACACTGGAACTCCCCACTATGGCTACACCTTC
TRBJ1-1	.	TRBV5-1	.	CASSFGAYRVNTEAFF	TGCGCCAGCAGCTTCGGGGCTTACAGGGTGAACACTGAAGCTTTCTTT
TRBJ1-1	.	TRBV9	.	CASSSPERGSTEAFF	TGTGCCAGCAGCTCACCTGAGAGGGGGTCAACTGAAGCTTTCTTT
TRBJ1-1	.	TRBV5-6	.	CASSLVGGLNTEAFF	TGTGCCAGCAGCTTGGTGGGGGGGTTGAACACTGAAGCTTTCTTT
TRBJ1-4	.	TRBV15	TRBD1	CATSTVGQGGLRIGEKLFF	TGTGCCACCAGCACCGTGGGACAGGGGGGACTTCGCATTGGTGAAAAACTGTTTTTT
TRBJ2-7	.	TRBV18	TRBD1	CASSRIGTGTYEQYF	TGTGCCAGCTCACGGATTGGGACAGGGACCTACGAGCAGTACTTC
TRBJ2-1	.	TRBV11-3	TRBD2	CASSPASGVRNEQFF	TGTGCCAGCAGCCCCGCTAGCGGAGTCCGCAATGAGCAGTTCTTC
TRBJ1-5	.	TRBV4-1	.	CASSQVSPGSNQPQHF	TGCGCCAGCAGCCAAGTTTCCCCGGGGAGCAATCAGCCCCAGCATTTT
TRBJ2-3	.	TRBV19	TRBD1	CASRNPGQGDTQYF	TGTGCCAGTAGAAATCCGGGACAGGGTGATACGCAGTATTTT
TRBJ2-1	.	TRBV10-1	TRBD1	CASSESRTGPYNEQFF	TGCGCCAGCAGTGAGTCTAGGACAGGGCCCTACAATGAGCAGTTCTTC
TRBJ1-1	.	TRBV7-8	.	CASSLPGYTEAFF	TGTGCCAGCAGCTTGCCAGGGTATACTGAAGCTTTCTTT
TRBJ1-2	.	TRBV18	.	CASSPWTPTYGYTF	TGTGCCAGCTCACCCTGGACACCGACCTATGGCTACACCTTC
TRBJ1-1	.	TRBV5-1	TRBD1	CASSLAQGARGTEAFF	TGCGCCAGCAGCTTGGCCCAGGGGGCCCGGGGGACTGAAGCTTTCTTT
TRBJ2-1	few	TRBV9	.	CASSVVDYSAQFF	TGTGCCAGCAGCGTAGTAGACTATTCGGCGCAGTTCTTC
TRBJ2-7	.	TRBV28	.	CASRGLRASYEQYF	TGTGCCAGCAGAGGACTCCGAGCCTCCTACGAGCAGTACTTC
TRBJ1-4	.	TRBV6-5	.	CASSPQGYEGKLFF	TGTGCCAGCAGCCCCCAGGGGTATGAGGGAAAACTGTTTTTT
TRBJ1-5	.	TRBV6-4	TRBD1	CASSLTTGGNQPQHF	TGTGCCAGCAGCCTTACGACAGGGGGGAATCAGCCCCAGCATTTT
TRBJ2-7	.	TRBV19	.	CASSTAVSYEQYF	TGTGCCAGTAGTACCGCAGTATCCTACGAGCAGTACTTC
TRBJ2-7	.	TRBV6-6	TRBD1	CASSTGQGAGYEQYF	TGTGCCAGCAGTACGGGGCAGGGGGCAGGCTACGAGCAGTACTTC
TRBJ1-1	.	TRBV4-1	.	CASSQDFSRQSEAFF	TGCGCCAGCAGCCAAGACTTTTCTCGACAGAGTGAAGCTTTCTTT
TRBJ2-6	once	TRBV5-4	.	CASSLSPSGANVLTF	TGTGCCAGCAGCCTATCACCCTCTGGGGCCAACGTCCTGACTTTC
TRBJ1-5	.	TRBV28	.	CASSLSREDQPQHF	TGTGCCAGCAGTTTAAGCAGGGAGGATCAGCCCCAGCATTTT
TRBJ1-5	.	TRBV7-8	.	CASSLLTYRDSNQPQHF	TGTGCCAGCAGCCTCCTCACTTACAGGGATAGCAATCAGCCCCAGCATTTT
TRBJ2-2	.	TRBV5-1	TRBD1	CASSPGQGTYTGELFF	TGCGCCAGCAGCCCGGGACAGGGGACTTACACCGGGGAGCTGTTTTTT
TRBJ1-5	.	TRBV5-6	.	CASSLRGIGNQPQHF	TGTGCCAGCAGCTTGCGAGGCATCGGCAATCAGCCCCAGCATTTT
TRBJ1-2	.	TRBV5-4	.	CASSSQGGDYGYTF	TGTGCCAGCAGCTCCCAAGGAGGGGACTATGGCTACACCTTC
TRBJ2-1	.	TRBV18	TRBD2	CASSPPTSGGSSYNEQFF	TGTGCCAGCTCACCACCGACTAGCGGGGGGAGCTCCTACAATGAGCAGTTCTTC
TRBJ2-4	.	TRBV6-1	.	CASSGQNIQYF	TGTGCCAGCAGTGGGCAAAACATTCAGTACTTC
TRBJ2-7	.	TRBV29-1	TRBD1	CSAKRQGFSHEQYF	TGCAGCGCCAAAAGACAGGGCTTTTCCCACGAGCAGTACTTC
TRBJ2-1	.	TRBV7-2	.	CASSLTDNNEQFF	TGTGCCAGCAGCTTAACAGACAACAATGAGCAGTTCTTC
TRBJ2-7	.	TRBV13	TRBD2	CASSPGSGRGEQQYF	TGTGCCAGCAGCCCAGGCAGCGGGCGGGGGGAACAGCAGTACTTC
TRBJ1-5	.	TRBV10-2	.	CARSAANRLNQPQHF	TGCGCCAGAAGTGCTGCAAACAGGTTGAATCAGCCCCAGCATTTT
TRBJ2-7	.	TRBV11-2	.	CASRRLRVYEQYF	TGTGCCAGCAGGCGCCTACGGGTCTATGAGCAGTACTTC
TRBJ2-7	.	TRBV6-1	.	CAGAPGGPYEQYF	TGTGCCGGGGCCCCGGGGGGCCCCTACGAGCAGTACTTC
TRBJ2-3	.	TRBV7-6	TRBD1	CASSPSRRGQGDTQYF	TGTGCCAGCAGCCCCTCTCGCAGGGGGCAAGGAGATACGCAGTATTTT